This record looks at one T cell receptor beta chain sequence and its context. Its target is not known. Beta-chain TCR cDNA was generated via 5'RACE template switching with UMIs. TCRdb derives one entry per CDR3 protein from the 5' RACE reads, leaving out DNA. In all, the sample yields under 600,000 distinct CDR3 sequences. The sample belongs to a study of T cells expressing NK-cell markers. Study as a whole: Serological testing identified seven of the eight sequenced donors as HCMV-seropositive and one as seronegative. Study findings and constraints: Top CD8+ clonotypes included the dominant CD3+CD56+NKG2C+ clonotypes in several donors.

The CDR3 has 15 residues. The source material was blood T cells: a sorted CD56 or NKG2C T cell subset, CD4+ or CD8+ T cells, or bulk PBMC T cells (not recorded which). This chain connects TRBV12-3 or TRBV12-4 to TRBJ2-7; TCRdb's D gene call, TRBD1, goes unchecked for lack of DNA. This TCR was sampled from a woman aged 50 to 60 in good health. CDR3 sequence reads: CASRTGLPSTHEQYF.